The text below deals with one TCR beta chain. The antigen is unknown. The data were taken from a study of CD8 T cells in ankylosing spondylitis. Study-wide points: In ankylosing spondylitis blood, a motif of about eight highly homologous TCR beta variants appeared characteristic. From matched ankylosing spondylitis synovial fluid, disease-linked clones were reportedly recovered at significantly enriched levels.

The V and J ends lost 0 bases and 0 bases respectively, with 15 bases between them. In germline, CDR1 is SGDLS, CDR2 YYNGEE. The CDR3 consists of 17 residues. TCRdb processed the 5' RACE reads anew with MiXCR; each CDR3 protein has one entry. The table lists about 240,000 distinct CDR3 sequences, around 10% of them singletons. The sequenced material came from blood, either unsorted or a sorted T cell fraction (not recorded which). This sequence joins TRBV9 and TRBJ2-5, with D possibly matching TRBD2 (5 bases). The TCR was taken from a male donor with ankylosing spondylitis or in good health (not recorded which). CDR3 residues: CASSVGGGGEYQETQYF. The CDR3 nucleotides are TGTGCCAGCAGCGTAGGCGGTGGTGGGGAGTACCAAGAGACCCAGTACTTC.